Each of the 17 T cell receptor beta chains below was sequenced from the same sample in a study of blood T cell repertoires in COVID-19. TCRdb's copy holds only in-frame clones and misses some; the assay was immunoSEQ multiplex PCR. Found here are 100,000 to 150,000 clones, roughly 85% of them singletons; the top ten hold more than 6.5%. Sequencing was performed on peripheral blood. These receptors all stem from a man older than 75 with active or convalescent COVID-19.

V is TRBV3-1 (or the pseudogene TRBV3-2) and J is TRBJ2-7; D ambiguous. Germline V gene lookup returns CDR1 LGHDT and CDR2 YNNKEL (reference sequence). V lost 2 bases to trimming and J lost 0 bases, with 11 bases between them. The length of the CDR3 is 15 residues. The CDR3: CASSQQSLPSYEQYF. The CDR3 DNA reads as TGTGCCAGCAGCCAACAGTCACTACCCTCCTACGAGCAGTACTTC.

The chain employs TRBV11-2 and TRBJ1-2; 9 bases fit TRBD1. The CDR3 spans 15 residues. CDR1 is SGHAT, CDR2 FQNNGV, per germline. Germline trimming cut 5 bases from V and 7 bases from J; bases unmatched to any gene: 11. As DNA, the CDR3 is TGTGCCAGCAGCCCCTACAGGGGGCTACAGGGTGGCTACACCTTC. Translation gives CASSPYRGLQGGYTF.

The gene calls are TRBV6-5 and TRBJ1-2; 9 positions agree with TRBD1. V was pared by 4 bases and J by 5 bases, with 5 bases of the junction left unmatched. The CDR3 runs to 14 residues. Per germline, CDR1 MNHEY and CDR2 SVGAGI. The CDR3 reads CASSSTGGFYGYTF. The CDR3 DNA follows: TGTGCCAGCAGTTCGACAGGGGGATTTTATGGCTACACCTTC.

The rearrangement uses TRBV4-3 and TRBJ2-7; 7 positions agree with TRBD2. V shed 0 bases and J 3 bases; nucleotides not matched to a gene: 11. CDR3 length equals 17 residues. Germline lookup yields CDR1 LGHNA and CDR2 YSLEER. CDR3 sequence (DNA): TGCGCCAGCAGCCAAGAGGTTGGGGCGGGAGCCGGCTACGAGCAGTACTTC. Its protein product is CASSQEVGAGAGYEQYF.

This chain joins TRBV10-2 and TRBJ2-2; 10 bases map to TRBD2. The CDR3 covers 17 residues. Trimming removed 3 bases from V and 6 bases from J; junction bases left unmatched: 10. The V gene's germline CDR1 is WSHSY and CDR2 SAAADI. The CDR3 is CASSERTLAGTSGELFF. In nucleotides, the CDR3 is TGCGCCAGCAGTGAAAGAACACTAGCGGGAACGTCCGGGGAGCTGTTTTTT.

The chain uses TRBV6-1 and TRBJ1-2, with a weak D call TRBD1 (5 bases). The CDR3 consists of 12 residues. Trimming pared 2 bases from V and 5 bases from J, leaving 6 bases between. Germline V gene data show CDR1 as MNHNS and CDR2 as SASEGT. CDR3 DNA: TGTGCCAGCAGTGAACCAGGGTATGGCTACACCTTC. Protein sequence: CASSEPGYGYTF.

This clone was seen once. The rearrangement joins TRBV19 to TRBJ1-2, with 8 bases identical to TRBD1. Germline values: CDR1 LNHDA, CDR2 SQIVND (reference sequence). The CDR3 covers 16 residues. The V gene end was trimmed by 6 bases and the J gene end by 8 bases; junction bases not matched to a gene: 17. CDR3 DNA sequence: TGTGCCAGTAGCAGGGCAGGGGGCTTCGCATTATCCGGCTACACCTTC. Protein product: CASSRAGGFALSGYTF.

V usage is TRBV10-3 and J usage is TRBJ1-4; D call uncertain. The germline gives CDR1 ENHRY, CDR2 SYGVKD. V was cut by 2 bases and J by 5 bases, with 6 bases left in between. The CDR3 consists of 13 residues. In nucleotides, the CDR3 is TGTGCCATCAGTGAGGCAGGAAATGAAAAACTGTTTTTT. The encoded protein is CAISEAGNEKLFF.

The V and J genes are TRBV19 and TRBJ2-4, with 8 positions matching TRBD1. CDR1 and CDR2 from the germline V gene are LNHDA and SQIVND (reference sequence). CDR3 size: 14 residues. The trim removed 8 bases at V and 2 bases at J, leaving 5 bases unmatched. The CDR3 sequence: CASRLRGPKNIQYF. In DNA form, the CDR3 reads TGTGCCAGTCGACTCAGGGGGCCCAAAAACATTCAGTACTTC.

V and J are TRBV7-2 and TRBJ1-5; no clear D. Trimming took off 4 bases at V and 3 bases at J, with 4 bases between the two ends. The CDR3 totals 12 residues. The V gene's germline CDR1 is SGHTA and CDR2 FQGNSA. CDR3 bases: TGTGCCAGCAGCTCCTACAATCAGCCCCAGCATTTT. Its protein is CASSSYNQPQHF.

CDR3 loop: CASGLVRLAVPRGDTQYF. The CDR3 DNA is TGTGCTAGTGGTTTGGTACGACTAGCGGTACCTAGGGGAGATACGCAGTATTTT. The chain combines TRBV12-5 with TRBJ2-3, with 9 nucleotides matching TRBD2. CDR1 LGHNT and CDR2 FRNRAP come from the germline V gene. The CDR3 contains 18 residues. Trimming removed 0 bases from V and 5 bases from J; junction bases left unmatched: 12.

The chain recombines TRBV5-1 with TRBJ1-2; D unresolved. The CDR3 sequence is 15 residues long. In germline, CDR1 is SGHRS, CDR2 YFSETQ. Trimming cost V 2 bases and J 5 bases, with 16 bases left between them. This CDR3 is CASSLDIEMGYGYTF. CDR3 coding DNA: TGCGCCAGCAGCTTAGACATTGAAATGGGTTATGGCTACACCTTC.

J is TRBJ2-5 and V is TRBV5-1; D not resolved. Trimming shortened V by 3 bases and J by 5 bases, and 11 bases separated the two germline ends. This CDR3 region has 13 residues. Germline CDR1 and CDR2: SGHRS and YFSETQ. The CDR3 spells CASSWYRRETQYF. The CDR3 nucleotides are TGCGCCAGCAGCTGGTACCGCCGGGAGACCCAGTACTTC.

The V and J genes are TRBV4-1 and TRBJ2-1; 7 positions match TRBD2. The V gene's germline CDR1 is MGHRA and CDR2 YSYEKL. V shed 0 bases and J 15 bases; nucleotides not matched to a gene: 5. The CDR3 has 12 amino acids. The CDR3 spells CASSQEGLVSFF. CDR3 DNA: TGCGCCAGCAGCCAAGAAGGACTAGTCTCGTTCTTC.

The rearrangement joins TRBV2 to TRBJ1-4; D is undetermined. Between the trimmed V and J ends, which lost 9 bases and 3 bases, there was a span of 11 bases. Germline loops: CDR1 SNHLY, CDR2 FYNNEI. There are 13 residues in the CDR3. This CDR3 is CASGELANEKLFF. DNA of the CDR3: TGTGCCAGTGGGGAGTTGGCTAATGAAAAACTGTTTTTT. The variable domain in full, with the rest retrieved from reference TRBV2 and TRBJ1-4, is EPEVTQTPSHQVTQMGQEVILRCVPISNHLYFYWYRQILGQKVEFLVSFYNNEISEKSEIFDDQFSVERPDGSNFTLKIRSTKLEDSAMYFCASGELANEKLFFGSGTQLSVL.

V usage is TRBV29-1 and J usage is TRBJ2-5; TRBD2 might be the D (6 bases). Germline V lookup: CDR1 SQVTM, CDR2 ANQGSEA. This CDR3 is 13 amino acids long. The ends were cut back, 5 bases at V and 4 bases at J, with 14 bases in the middle. In DNA, the CDR3 is TGCAGCGTTCGTGGGAGGATGGGAGAGACCCAGTACTTC. It translates to CSVRGRMGETQYF. Full variable domain (rest looked up from reference TRBV29-1 and TRBJ2-5): SAVISQKPSRDICQRGTSLTIQCQVDSQVTMMFWYRQQPGQSLTLIATANQGSEATYESGFVIDKFPISRPNLTFSTLTVSNMSPEDSSIYLCSVRGRMGETQYFGPGTRLLVL.

The table lists this clone with a count of one. This sequence joins TRBV30 and TRBJ1-2, with a weak D call TRBD1 (6 bases). Germline loops: CDR1 GTSNPN, CDR2 SVGIG (reference sequence). V lost 4 bases and J 1 base, leaving 13 bases between the germline ends. This CDR3 is 14 amino acids long. The CDR3 DNA reads TGTGCCTGGATTAGTACAGGGCTTAACTATGGCTACACCTTC. This sequence encodes CAWISTGLNYGYTF.